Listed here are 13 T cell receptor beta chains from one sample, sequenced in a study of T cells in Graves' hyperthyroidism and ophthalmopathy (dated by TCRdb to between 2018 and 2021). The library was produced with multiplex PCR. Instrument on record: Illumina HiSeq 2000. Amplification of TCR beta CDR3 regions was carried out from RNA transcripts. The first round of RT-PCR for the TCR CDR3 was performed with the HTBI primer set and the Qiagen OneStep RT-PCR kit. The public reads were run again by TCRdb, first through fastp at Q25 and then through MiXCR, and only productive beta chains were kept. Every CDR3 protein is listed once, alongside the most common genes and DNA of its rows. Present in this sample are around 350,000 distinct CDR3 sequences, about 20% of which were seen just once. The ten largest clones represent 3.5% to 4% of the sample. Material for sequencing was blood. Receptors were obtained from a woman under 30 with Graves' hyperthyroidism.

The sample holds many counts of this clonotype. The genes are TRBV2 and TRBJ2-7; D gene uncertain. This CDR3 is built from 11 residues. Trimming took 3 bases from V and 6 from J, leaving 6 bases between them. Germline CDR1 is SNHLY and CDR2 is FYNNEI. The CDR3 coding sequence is TGTGCCAGCAGTGAGACAACCGAGCAGTACTTC. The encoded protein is CASSETTEQYF.

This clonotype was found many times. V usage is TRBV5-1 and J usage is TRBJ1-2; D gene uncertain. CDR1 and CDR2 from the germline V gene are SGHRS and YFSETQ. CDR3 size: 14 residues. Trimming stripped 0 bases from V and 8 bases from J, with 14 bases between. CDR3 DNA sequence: TGCGCCAGCAGCTTGGTTGGAGGCGGTGGGGGCTACACCTTC. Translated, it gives CASSLVGGGGGYTF.

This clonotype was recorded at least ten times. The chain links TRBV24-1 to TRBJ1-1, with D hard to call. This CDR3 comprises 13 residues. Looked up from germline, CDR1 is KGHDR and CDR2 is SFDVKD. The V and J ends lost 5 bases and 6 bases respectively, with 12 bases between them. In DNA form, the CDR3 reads TGTGCCACCAGTGGAAGGGAATCCGCTGAAGCTTTCTTT. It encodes CATSGRESAEAFF.

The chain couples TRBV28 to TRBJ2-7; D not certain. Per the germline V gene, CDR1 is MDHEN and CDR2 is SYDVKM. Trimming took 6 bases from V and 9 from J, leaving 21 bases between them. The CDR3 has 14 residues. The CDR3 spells CASSVNAGVWGQYF. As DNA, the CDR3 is TGTGCCAGCAGCGTTAATGCTGGGGTTTGGGGGCAGTACTTC.

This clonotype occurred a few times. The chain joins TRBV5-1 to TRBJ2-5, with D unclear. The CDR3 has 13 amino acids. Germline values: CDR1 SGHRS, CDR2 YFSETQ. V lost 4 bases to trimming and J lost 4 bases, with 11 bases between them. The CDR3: CASSPVVRETQYF. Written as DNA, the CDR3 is TGCGCCAGCAGCCCAGTTGTACGAGAGACCCAGTACTTC. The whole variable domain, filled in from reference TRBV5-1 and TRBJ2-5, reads KAGVTQTPRYLIKTRGQQVTLSCSPISGHRSVSWYQQTPGQGLQFLFEYFSETQRNKGNFPGRFSGRQFSNSRSEMNVSTLELGDSALYLCASSPVVRETQYFGPGTRLLVL.

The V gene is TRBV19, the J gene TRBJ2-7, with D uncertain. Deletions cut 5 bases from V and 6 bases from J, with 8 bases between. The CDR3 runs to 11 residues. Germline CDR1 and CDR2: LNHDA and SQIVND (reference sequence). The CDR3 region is CASSQDREQYF. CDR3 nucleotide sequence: TGTGCCAGTAGTCAGGACCGCGAGCAGTACTTC.

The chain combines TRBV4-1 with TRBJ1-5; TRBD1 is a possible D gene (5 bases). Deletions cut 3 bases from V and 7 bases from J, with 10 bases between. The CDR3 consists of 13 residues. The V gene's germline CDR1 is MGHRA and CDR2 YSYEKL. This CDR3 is CASSHPRGQPQHF. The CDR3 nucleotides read TGCGCCAGCAGCCATCCTCGGGGGCAGCCCCAGCATTTT.

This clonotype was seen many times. The CDR3 loop reads CATSLMAGQDYGYTF. CDR3 nucleotide sequence: TGTGCCACCAGTCTGATGGCAGGGCAAGACTATGGCTACACCTTC. This rearrangement joins TRBV24-1 to TRBJ1-2, with D possibly TRBD1 on 5 matching bases. This CDR3 region has 15 residues. The V and J ends lost 6 bases and 3 bases respectively, with 16 bases between them. From germline, CDR1 is KGHDR and CDR2 SFDVKD.

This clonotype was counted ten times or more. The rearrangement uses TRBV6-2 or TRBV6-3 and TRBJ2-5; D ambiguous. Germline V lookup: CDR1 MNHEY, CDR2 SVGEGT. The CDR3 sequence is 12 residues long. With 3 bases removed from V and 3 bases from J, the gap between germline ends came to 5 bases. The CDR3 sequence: CASSYIKETQYF. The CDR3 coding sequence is TGTGCCAGCAGTTATATAAAAGAGACCCAGTACTTC.

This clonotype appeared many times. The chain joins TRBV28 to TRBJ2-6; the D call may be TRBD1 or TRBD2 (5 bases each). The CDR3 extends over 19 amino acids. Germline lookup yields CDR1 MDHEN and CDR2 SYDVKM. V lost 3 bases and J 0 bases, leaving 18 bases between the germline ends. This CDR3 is CASSLVFGAGDSGANVLTF. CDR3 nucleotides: TGTGCCAGCAGTTTGGTCTTCGGGGCAGGAGACTCTGGGGCCAACGTCCTGACTTTC.

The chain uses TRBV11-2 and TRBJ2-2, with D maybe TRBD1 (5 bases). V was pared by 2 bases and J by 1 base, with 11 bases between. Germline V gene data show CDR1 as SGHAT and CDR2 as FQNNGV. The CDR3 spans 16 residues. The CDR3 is CASSLYPGQNTGELFF. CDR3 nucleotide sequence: TGTGCCAGCAGCTTATATCCAGGACAGAACACCGGGGAGCTGTTTTTT. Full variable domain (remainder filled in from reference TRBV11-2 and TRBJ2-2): EAGVAQSPRYKIIEKRQSVAFWCNPISGHATLYWYQQILGQGPKLLIQFQNNGVVDDSQLPKDRFSAERLKGVDSTLKIQPAKLEDSAVYLCASSLYPGQNTGELFFGEGSRLTVL.

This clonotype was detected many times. The CDR3 here is CASSATTEAFF. CDR3 sequence (DNA): TGTGCCAGCAGCGCCACCACTGAAGCTTTCTTT. This rearrangement joins TRBV6-1 to TRBJ1-1; D unclear. Per the germline V gene, CDR1 is MNHNS and CDR2 is SASEGT. Between the trimmed V and J ends, which lost 6 bases and 4 bases, there was a span of 6 bases. The CDR3 sequence is 11 residues long.

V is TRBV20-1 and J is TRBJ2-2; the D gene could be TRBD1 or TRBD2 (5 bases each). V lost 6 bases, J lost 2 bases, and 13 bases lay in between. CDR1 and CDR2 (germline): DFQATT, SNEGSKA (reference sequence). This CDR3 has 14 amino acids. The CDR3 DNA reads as TGCAGTGCCCCCCCCGGGGCAAACACCGGGGAGCTGTTTTTT. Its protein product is CSAPPGANTGELFF.